This T cell receptor (beta chain) was sequenced during a study of T-cell reconstitution after alpha-beta-depleted transplantation in children. The germline V gene encodes CDR1 MNHEY and CDR2 SMNVEV (reference sequence). With 8 bases removed from V and 5 bases from J, the gap between germline ends came to 12 bases. This CDR3 contains 12 residues. The library targeted TCRbeta and was prepared with unique molecular identifiers. TCRdb passed the PCR reads through MiXCR, listing each CDR3 protein once. Here the sample spans 60,000 to 80,000 distinct CDR3 sequences, around 6.6% being singletons. This clonotype was seen repeatedly, ten times or more.

Specimen: PBMCs from the stem cell graft donor, collected from the stem cell graft. The origin of this receptor is a human donor who donated a stem cell graft to a child with acute lymphoblastic leukemia. The V gene is TRBV27, the J gene TRBJ1-1; unclear D gene. CDR3 in amino acids: CASGRTVTEAFF. CDR3 sequence (DNA): TGTGCCAGCGGAAGGACGGTTACTGAAGCTTTCTTT.